This TCR beta chain appears in the sequencing data of a study of blood T cell repertoires in COVID-19. Overall study context: Samples representing acute and convalescent COVID-19 were sourced from the United States, Italy and Spain. T cells, B-cell-depleted T cells, or PBMCs provided the cDNA or gDNA that served as material.

Study processing details: Amplified reference gene primers provided the basis for estimating nucleated cell counts. The assay was immunoSEQ multiplex PCR, and TCRdb's table has in-frame clones only and misses some. V, J and clone size derive from that table, while D and trimming were established from the DNA sequence. The profile covers about 20,000 clones, with about 90% appearing a single time and around 4% taken by the ten largest. This clone appeared a few times. The CDR3 length is 13 residues. The V end was cut by 5 bases, the J end by 0 bases, with 5 bases between. Germline CDR1 SGHVS, CDR2 FQNEAQ.

The J gene is TRBJ2-1, the V gene TRBV7-8, with D uncertain. Sample: peripheral blood. The receptor comes from a human donor in a cohort sampled during active COVID-19. The CDR3 loop reads CASSQSSYNEQFF. For the CDR3, the DNA is TGTGCCAGCAGCCAGAGCTCCTACAATGAGCAGTTCTTC. The full variable domain, with the rest looked up from reference TRBV7-8 and TRBJ2-1, is GAGVSQSPRYKVAKRGQDVALRCDPISGHVSLFWYQQALGQGPEFLTYFQNEAQLDKSGLPSDRFFAERPEGSVSTLKIQRTQQEDSAVYLCASSQSSYNEQFFGPGTRLTVL.